This TCR beta chain was obtained from a study of T cells in Graves' hyperthyroidism and ophthalmopathy (dated by TCRdb to between 2018 and 2020). Background on the whole study: Peripheral blood was sampled at the time of initial diagnosis, prior to any treatment. TCR V-J signatures able to tell the groups apart were searched for in a discovery cohort of more than 90 patients, of whom fewer than 45 had Graves' ophthalmopathy and more than 55 had stable Graves' hyperthyroidism. For training and testing, the 100 or so patients in the discovery cohort were randomly divided in a 7:3 ratio. The paper reports TCR Vbeta CDR3 sequencing of some 140 peripheral blood samples: under 45 ophthalmopathy, under 80 hyperthyroidism and 17 progressor patients. After blood sampling, hyperthyroidism patients were treated with methimazole at a starting dose of 30 mg daily, and ophthalmopathy patients were treated with high-dose intravenous methylprednisolone. Prospective prediction of ophthalmopathy was tested in an independent validation cohort of approximately 18 hyperthyroidism patients and roughly 16 patients who later progressed to ophthalmopathy. In addition, the study compared T-cell repertoires in thyroid tissue and in blood from about 6 Graves' hyperthyroidism patients.

This clonotype turned up a few times. Its antigen remains undetermined. Per-nucleotide qualities are absent, and no much larger clonotype sits a single base away. At the junction V is shortened by 3 bases and J by 1 base; bases outside the gene matches: 6. The CDR3 starts with the cysteine, ends with the phenylalanine, and has 15 residues. CDR3 DNA only is kept here, 45 bases in frame from base 1. As encoded in the germline V gene (reference sequence), CDR1 is DFQATT while CDR2 is SNEGSKA. TCR beta CDR3 regions were amplified from RNA transcripts. A first-round RT-PCR of the TCR CDR3 used the HTBI primer set with the Qiagen OneStep RT-PCR kit. A second multiplex PCR round built the libraries, followed by size selection and purification. Paired-end sequencing of the libraries was performed with 100 bp reads on an Illumina HiSeq2000. The paper's data handling went like this. SOAPnuke was used to process the raw data, removing reads that contained adapters or uncalled bases, had a mean Phred below 15, or lacked an exact match to the constant primer or identifier. High-quality paired reads were merged with COPE v1.2.5, and unique nucleotide sequences were defined as clonotypes. MiTCR v1.1 was used to align the clonotypes against IMGT TRBV, TRBD and TRBJ reference segments. Analysis was restricted to V-J combinations with a frequency above 0.0001, which covered over 98% of repertoires. A TCS score was defined as the ratio of F50 (clonal expansion) to E x V (chaos), with BLOSUM62-based TCRdist applied between CDR3 peptides within each V-J. Welch's t-statistics and random forest reduced just over 500 V-J features to around 14, which were used in a naive Bayes classifier (R e1071). TCRdb reran the public reads through fastp at Q25 and MiXCR, keeping productive beta chains. One record per CDR3 amino acid sequence lists the most common genes and DNA. Here the V and J calls rest on TCRdb's processing, not on the authors' analysis. This sample lists 300,000 to 450,000 distinct CDR3 sequences; roughly 14% were detected once. The biggest ten clones account for approximately 10% of the sample.

On the study overall, not on this receptor specifically: No statistical method was used to fix the sample size in advance, and group allocation was not hidden from the investigators. Most expanded thyroid clonotypes (frequency above 0.001) were also found in blood, which suggests that blood repertoires may mirror thyroid immune responses. In validation, the model predicted progression to ophthalmopathy with about 71% sensitivity and 72% to 85% specificity, a median of roughly seven months before onset. A 13 V-J signature model separated ophthalmopathy from stable hyperthyroidism, with 87.88% sensitivity and around 84% specificity in cross-validation and 80%/75% in testing.

A patient counted as having stable Graves' hyperthyroidism if no progression to ophthalmopathy occurred over 18 months of follow-up. Hyperthyroidism patients were newly diagnosed, with disease duration under 2 months, and aged 18 to 65 years. Patients with uncontrolled infections, other autoimmune diseases, pregnancy or lactation were excluded. Diagnoses were based on clinical symptoms, serum thyroxine and TRAb, thyroid ultrasound and orbital computed tomography. PBMCs were isolated from about 9.1 ml of fresh peripheral blood by Ficoll-Paque density gradient centrifugation. Total RNA was extracted using Trizol reagent, and RNA quality was assessed on an Agilent 2100 Bioanalyzer.

This chain joins TRBV20-1 to TRBJ2-5, with 9 bases matching TRBD2. The clonotype comes from a woman aged 60-70 years with Graves' hyperthyroidism. The sample taken for sequencing was blood. The base sequence is TGCAGTGCTAGGAGACCAGCGGGGGGCCAAGAGACCCAGTACTTC. Translated, this gives CSARRPAGGQETQYF.